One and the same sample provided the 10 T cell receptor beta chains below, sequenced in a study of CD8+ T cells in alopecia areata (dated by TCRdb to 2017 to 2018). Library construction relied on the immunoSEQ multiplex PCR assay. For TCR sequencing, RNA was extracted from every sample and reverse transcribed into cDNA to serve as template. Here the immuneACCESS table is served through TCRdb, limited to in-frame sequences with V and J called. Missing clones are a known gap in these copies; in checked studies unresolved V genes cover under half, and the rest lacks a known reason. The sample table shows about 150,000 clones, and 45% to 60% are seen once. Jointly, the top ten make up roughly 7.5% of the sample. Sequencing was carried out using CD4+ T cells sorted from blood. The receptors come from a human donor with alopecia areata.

CDR3 loop: CASSPGTVLYEQYF. CDR3 DNA: TGCGCCAGCAGTCCCGGGACGGTACTCTACGAGCAGTACTTC. The chain uses TRBV5-1 and TRBJ2-7; D possibly uses TRBD1 or TRBD2 (5 bases each). The CDR3 extends over 14 amino acids. Looked up from germline, CDR1 is SGHRS and CDR2 is YFSETQ. V lost 5 bases, J lost 3 bases, and 15 bases lay in between. The variable domain in full, with the rest retrieved from reference TRBV5-1 and TRBJ2-7, is KAGVTQTPRYLIKTRGQQVTLSCSPISGHRSVSWYQQTPGQGLQFLFEYFSETQRNKGNFPGRFSGRQFSNSRSEMNVSTLELGDSALYLCASSPGTVLYEQYFGPGTRLTVT.

The CDR3 region is CASRRGSQMNTEAFF. In nucleotides, the CDR3 is TGTGCCAGCAGACGCGGGAGTCAAATGAACACTGAAGCTTTCTTT. The chain carries TRBV27 and TRBJ1-1; no definite D call. This CDR3 spans 15 amino acids. Germline V gives CDR1 MNHEY, CDR2 SMNVEV (reference sequence). Trimming removed 6 bases at V and 0 bases at J, with 14 bases between.

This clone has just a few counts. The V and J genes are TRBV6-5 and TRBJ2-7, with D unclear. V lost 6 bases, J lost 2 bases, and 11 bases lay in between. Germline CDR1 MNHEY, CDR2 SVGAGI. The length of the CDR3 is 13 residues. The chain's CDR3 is CASSFARTYEQYF. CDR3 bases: TGTGCCAGCAGCTTCGCTAGAACCTACGAGCAGTACTTC.

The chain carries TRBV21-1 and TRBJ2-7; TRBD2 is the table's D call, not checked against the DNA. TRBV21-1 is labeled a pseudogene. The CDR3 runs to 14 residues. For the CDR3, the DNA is TGTGCCAGCAGCGCTGGACTGCGCTCCTACGAGCAGTACTTC. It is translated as CASSAGLRSYEQYF.

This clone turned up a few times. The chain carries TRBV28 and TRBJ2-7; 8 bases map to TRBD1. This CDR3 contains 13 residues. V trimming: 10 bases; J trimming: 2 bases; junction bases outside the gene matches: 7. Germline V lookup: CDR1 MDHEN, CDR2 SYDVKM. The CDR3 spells CATSGQAPYEQYF. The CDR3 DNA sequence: TGTGCCACCTCGGGACAGGCTCCCTACGAGCAGTACTTC.

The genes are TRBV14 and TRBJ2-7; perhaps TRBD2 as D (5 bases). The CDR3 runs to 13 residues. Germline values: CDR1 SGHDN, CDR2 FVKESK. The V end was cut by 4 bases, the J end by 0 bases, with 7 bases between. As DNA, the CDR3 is TGTGCCAGCAGCCCGGGAAACTCCTACGAGCAGTACTTC. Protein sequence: CASSPGNSYEQYF.

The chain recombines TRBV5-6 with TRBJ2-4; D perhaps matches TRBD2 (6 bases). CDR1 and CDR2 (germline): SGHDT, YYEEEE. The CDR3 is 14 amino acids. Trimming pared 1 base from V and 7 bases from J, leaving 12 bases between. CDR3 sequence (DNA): TGTGCCAGCAGCTTGAGAACCCGGGGGAACATTCAGTACTTC. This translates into CASSLRTRGNIQYF.

CDR3: CSVEDRAANEKLFF. The CDR3, as DNA: TGCAGCGTTGAGGACAGGGCGGCTAATGAAAAACTGTTTTTT. The chain combines TRBV29-1 with TRBJ1-4, with TRBD1 identical over 8 bases. With 3 bases clipped from V and 3 bases from J, the junction kept 3 bases outside the gene matches. The CDR3 covers 14 residues. Germline V gene lookup returns CDR1 SQVTM and CDR2 ANQGSEA.

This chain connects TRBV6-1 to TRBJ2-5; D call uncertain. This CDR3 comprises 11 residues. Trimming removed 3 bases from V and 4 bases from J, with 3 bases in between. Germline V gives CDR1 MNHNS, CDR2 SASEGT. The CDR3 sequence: CASSDTETQYF. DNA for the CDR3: TGTGCCAGCAGTGATACAGAGACCCAGTACTTC.

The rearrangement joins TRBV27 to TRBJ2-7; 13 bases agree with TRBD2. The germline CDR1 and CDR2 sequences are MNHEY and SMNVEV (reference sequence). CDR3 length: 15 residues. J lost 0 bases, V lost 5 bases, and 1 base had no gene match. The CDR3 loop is CASSGTSGISYEQYF. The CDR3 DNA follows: TGTGCCAGCAGTGGGACTAGCGGGATCTCCTACGAGCAGTACTTC.